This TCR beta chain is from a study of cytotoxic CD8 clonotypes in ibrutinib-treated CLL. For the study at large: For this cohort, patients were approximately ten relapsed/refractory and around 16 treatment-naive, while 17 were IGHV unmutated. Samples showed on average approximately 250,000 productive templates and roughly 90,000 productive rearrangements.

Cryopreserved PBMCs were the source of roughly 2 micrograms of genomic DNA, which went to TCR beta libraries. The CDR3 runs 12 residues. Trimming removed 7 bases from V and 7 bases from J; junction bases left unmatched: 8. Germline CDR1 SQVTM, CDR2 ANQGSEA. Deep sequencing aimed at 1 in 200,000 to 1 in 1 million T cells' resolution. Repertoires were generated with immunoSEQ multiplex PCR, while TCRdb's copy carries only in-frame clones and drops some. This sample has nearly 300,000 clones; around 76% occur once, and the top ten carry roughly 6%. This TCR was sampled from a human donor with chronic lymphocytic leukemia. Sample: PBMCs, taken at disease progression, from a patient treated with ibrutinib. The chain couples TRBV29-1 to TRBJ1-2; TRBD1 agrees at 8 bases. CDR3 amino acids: CSASTGEGGYTF. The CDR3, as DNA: TGCAGCGCATCGACAGGGGAGGGTGGCTACACCTTC.